A single sample gave rise to the 4 T cell receptor beta chains below, sequenced in a study of neoadjuvant anti-PD-1 for oral cavity cancer. Time point specified: after neoadjuvant nivolumab, at surgical resection. Libraries were prepared by immunoSEQ multiplex PCR; TCRdb keeps only in-frame clonotypes and omits some of them. Of tens of thousands of clones listed, 27% are singletons. This specimen was tumor tissue, taken after nivolumab (anti-PD-1) treatment. These receptors were obtained from a person aged 35 to 85 with oral cavity squamous cell carcinoma.

This chain uses TRBV5-4 with TRBJ1-4; D not certain. This CDR3 is 14 amino acids long. The V gene's germline CDR1 is SGHNT and CDR2 YYREEE (reference sequence). Trimming took off 3 bases at V and 7 bases at J, with 13 bases between the two ends. As DNA, the CDR3 is TGTGCCAGCAGCTCCCGGAGAGGACGTGAAAAACTGTTTTTT. It is translated as CASSSRRGREKLFF.

The chain has TRBV18 and TRBJ2-7; 7 bases fit TRBD2. Trimming at V came to 4 bases and at J to 2 bases, leaving 2 bases not matched to a gene. Per the germline V gene, CDR1 is KGHSH and CDR2 is LQKENI. The CDR3 length is 13 residues. Here the CDR3 reads CASSQGLTYEQYF. CDR3 DNA: TGTGCCAGCTCACAGGGACTAACCTACGAGCAGTACTTC.

This clone was recorded a few times. The chain employs TRBV5-1 and TRBJ2-3; D possibly corresponds to TRBD2 (5 bases). CDR1 is SGHRS and CDR2 is YFSETQ in the germline V gene. Trimming shortened V by 4 bases and J by 6 bases, and 12 bases separated the two germline ends. The CDR3 loop spans 13 amino acids. The CDR3 protein is CASSEGARDTQYF. Written as DNA, the CDR3 is TGCGCCAGCAGCGAGGGCGCCCGGGATACGCAGTATTTT.

V usage is TRBV5-4 and J usage is TRBJ2-7; 7 nucleotides match TRBD1. Trimming at V came to 5 bases and at J to 1 base, leaving 3 bases not matched to a gene. CDR3 length: 13 residues. CDR1 is SGHNT, CDR2 YYREEE, per germline (reference sequence). CDR3 coding DNA: TGTGCCAGCAGTTCGGGACAGTCCTACGAGCAGTACTTC. Protein: CASSSGQSYEQYF.